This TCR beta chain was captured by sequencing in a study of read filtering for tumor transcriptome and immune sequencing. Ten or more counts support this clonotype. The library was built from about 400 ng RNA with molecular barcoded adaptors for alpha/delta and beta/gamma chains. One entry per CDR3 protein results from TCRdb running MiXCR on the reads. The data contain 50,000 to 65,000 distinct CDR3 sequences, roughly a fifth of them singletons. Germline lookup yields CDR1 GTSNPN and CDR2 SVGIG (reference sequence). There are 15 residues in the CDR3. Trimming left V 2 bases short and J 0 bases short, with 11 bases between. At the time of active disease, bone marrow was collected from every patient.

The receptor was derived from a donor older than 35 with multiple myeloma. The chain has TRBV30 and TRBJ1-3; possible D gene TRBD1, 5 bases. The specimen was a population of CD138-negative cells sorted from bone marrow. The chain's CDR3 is CAWSRDSGSGNTIYF. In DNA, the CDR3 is TGTGCCTGGAGTAGGGACTCCGGCTCTGGAAACACCATATATTTT.